Following are 27 T cell receptor beta chains from one sample sequenced in a study of T cells in Graves' hyperthyroidism and ophthalmopathy. RNA transcripts yielded amplified TCR beta CDR3 regions. Using the HTBI primer set, a first-round RT-PCR was run on the TCR CDR3. TCRdb reprocessed the multiplex PCR reads via MiXCR and lists one record per CDR3 protein. The sample includes approximately 430,000 distinct CDR3 sequences, 15% to 18% of them seen just once. Sequenced sample: blood. The receptor source for this set is a woman between 18 and 29 years old with Graves' hyperthyroidism.

The chain recombines TRBV25-1 with TRBJ1-6, with D unresolved. Germline CDR1 is MGHDK and CDR2 is SYGVNS. The V end lost 2 bases, the J end lost 14 bases, and 7 bases lay between the germline ends. CDR3 length equals 11 residues. This CDR3 is CASSEGGTLHF. Written as DNA, the CDR3 is TGTGCCAGCAGTGAAGGAGGGACCCTCCACTTT.

The chain carries TRBV4-1 and TRBJ1-2, with D tentatively TRBD1 (5 bases). The germline gives CDR1 MGHRA, CDR2 YSYEKL. This CDR3 has 14 residues. V was clipped by 4 bases and J by 2 bases, with 11 bases between them. Here the CDR3 reads CASSRPGENYGYTF. CDR3 nucleotides: TGCGCCAGCAGCCGCCCGGGGGAGAACTATGGCTACACCTTC.

This clonotype was seen a few times. The chain combines TRBV4-1 with TRBJ2-7, with D possibly matching TRBD1 (6 bases). This CDR3 has 15 amino acids. From germline, CDR1 is MGHRA and CDR2 YSYEKL. The V end was cut by 4 bases, the J end by 2 bases, with 15 bases between. CDR3 sequence reads: CASSPPGKGAYEQYF. The DNA of the CDR3 is TGCGCCAGCAGCCCCCCCGGTAAGGGGGCCTACGAGCAGTACTTC.

This clonotype was observed at least ten times. The CDR3 bases are TGTGCCAGCAGCTTAGATCACGGTAGCAATCAGCCCCAGCATTTT. Protein sequence: CASSLDHGSNQPQHF. This rearrangement joins TRBV11-2 to TRBJ1-5; no definite D call. Trimming pared 0 bases from V and 0 bases from J, leaving 6 bases between. The CDR3 is made up of 15 amino acids. The germline V gene has CDR1 SGHAT and CDR2 FQNNGV.

V usage is TRBV20-1 and J usage is TRBJ1-2; D ambiguous. Germline V gives CDR1 DFQATT, CDR2 SNEGSKA (reference sequence). The V end lost 8 bases, the J end lost 4 bases, and 14 bases lay between the germline ends. The CDR3 is made up of 12 amino acids. The CDR3 DNA sequence: TGCAGTCTAGGAGGAGGCCTCTATGGCTACACCTTC. Its protein product is CSLGGGLYGYTF.

The gene calls are TRBV4-1 and TRBJ1-2; no firm D call. Germline values: CDR1 MGHRA, CDR2 YSYEKL. The ends were cut back, 0 bases at V and 0 bases at J, with 11 bases in the middle. This CDR3 has 16 amino acids. The CDR3 loop is CASSQEGQPPNYGYTF. The CDR3 DNA reads TGCGCCAGCAGCCAAGAAGGGCAGCCCCCTAACTATGGCTACACCTTC.

This clonotype was counted at least ten times. This chain links TRBV3-1 with TRBJ1-4; D unresolved. CDR3 length equals 14 residues. The V end was cut by 3 bases, the J end by 7 bases, with 12 bases between. Germline CDR1 and CDR2: LGHDT and YNNKEL (reference sequence). DNA of the CDR3: TGTGCCAGCAGCCAGCTTTTCGGACTTGAAAAACTGTTTTTT. Its protein is CASSQLFGLEKLFF.

CDR3 amino acids: CASIPGTEDYYEQYF. DNA of the CDR3: TGTGCCAGCATCCCCGGGACAGAGGACTACTACGAGCAGTACTTC. The chain employs TRBV6-2 or TRBV6-3 and TRBJ2-7; D possibly corresponds to TRBD1 (7 bases). Germline-derived CDR1 and CDR2 are MNHEY and SVGEGT. There are 15 residues in the CDR3. V lost 7 bases to trimming and J lost 3 bases, with 19 bases between them.

Many counts were recorded for this clonotype. This rearrangement joins TRBV6-2 or TRBV6-3 to TRBJ1-2; tentatively, D is TRBD1 (5 bases). Per the germline V gene, CDR1 is MNHEY and CDR2 is SVGEGT. Trimming pared 0 bases from V and 2 bases from J, leaving 22 bases between. This CDR3 comprises 19 residues. Written as DNA, the CDR3 is TGTGCCAGCAGTTACTCGTCAGGGTCGACCACTTGGGACAACTATGGCTACACCTTC. Protein product: CASSYSSGSTTWDNYGYTF.

This clonotype has a count of ten or more. J is TRBJ2-1 and V is TRBV2, with 7 bases that match TRBD2. Trimming took 8 bases from V and 12 from J; bases not matched to a gene: 7. This CDR3 comprises 11 residues. Per germline, CDR1 SNHLY and CDR2 FYNNEI. The CDR3 DNA reads as TGTGCCAGCGAACCTAGCGGACCGCAGTTCTTC. Amino acid sequence: CASEPSGPQFF.

This clonotype was counted between two and nine times. The V and J genes are TRBV19 and TRBJ1-5, with 7 bases matching TRBD1. There are 16 residues in the CDR3. From germline, CDR1 is LNHDA and CDR2 SQIVND (reference sequence). V shed 3 bases, J shed 0 bases, and the junction held 5 bases outside the gene matches. CDR3 sequence: CASSIVTGYSNQPQHF. The CDR3 nucleotides read TGTGCCAGTAGTATCGTGACAGGGTATAGCAATCAGCCCCAGCATTTT.

This chain uses TRBV20-1 with TRBJ1-5; D possibly corresponds to TRBD1 (5 bases). The CDR3 consists of 14 residues. V was cut by 5 bases and J by 9 bases, with 20 bases left in between. Germline CDR1 is DFQATT and CDR2 is SNEGSKA (reference sequence). The DNA of the CDR3 is TGCAGTGCTTACGACGGGGGGACCCTATGGCCCCAGCATTTT. This encodes CSAYDGGTLWPQHF.

This clonotype has ten or more counts. V and J are TRBV10-3 and TRBJ2-7, with 9 bases lining up with TRBD1. The germline gives CDR1 ENHRY, CDR2 SYGVKD. This CDR3 region has 16 residues. The V and J ends lost 7 bases and 6 bases, in that order; junction bases with no gene match: 16. In DNA, the CDR3 is TGTGCCATCAAGGGGGACAGGGTTATCTTTTGTTCCGAGCAGTACTTC. Residues: CAIKGDRVIFCSEQYF.

The table lists this clonotype with a few counts. A single base separates this from a much larger clone, so it may be a read error. The gene calls are TRBV2 and TRBJ2-3, with a weak D call TRBD2 (7 bases). The V and J ends lost 7 bases and 4 bases respectively, with 15 bases between them. Germline V lookup: CDR1 SNHLY, CDR2 FYNNEI. This CDR3 has 14 residues. CDR3: CASTGGRGADTQYF. CDR3 DNA: TGTGCCAGCACGGGGGGCCGCGGCGCAGATACGCAGTATTTT.

This clonotype was seen ten or more times. This chain links TRBV20-1 with TRBJ2-7, with TRBD1 as a possible D gene (6 bases). The CDR3 is 11 amino acids. V shed 0 bases and J shed 7 bases, with 7 bases lying between them. Germline assignment: CDR1 DFQATT and CDR2 SNEGSKA (reference sequence). The CDR3 spells CSARETGEQYF. The CDR3 bases are TGCAGTGCTAGAGAGACAGGAGAGCAGTACTTC.

A few counts support this clonotype. This rearrangement joins TRBV10-2 to TRBJ2-2; weak D call: TRBD1 (5 bases). This CDR3 has 13 amino acids. Germline CDR1 is WSHSY and CDR2 is SAAADI. With 2 bases removed from V and 5 bases from J, the gap between germline ends came to 6 bases. The CDR3 is CASSEGATGELFF. Written as DNA, the CDR3 is TGCGCCAGCAGTGAGGGGGCGACCGGGGAGCTGTTTTTT.

This clonotype has ten or more counts. The rearrangement links TRBV5-6 to TRBJ1-2; 8 bases align to TRBD1. Per germline, CDR1 SGHDT and CDR2 YYEEEE. J was trimmed by 8 bases and V by 5 bases; bases with no gene match: 14. CDR3 size: 15 residues. The CDR3 DNA reads TGTGCCAGCAGGTTACTTGCAGGGGGCGGTCGAGGCTACACCTTC. Its translation: CASRLLAGGGRGYTF.

This chain uses TRBV6-6 with TRBJ1-1; D unclear. The CDR3 is 12 residues long. Germline-derived CDR1 and CDR2 are MNHNY and SVGAGI (reference sequence). Trimming cost V 1 base and J 5 bases, with 5 bases left between them. The CDR3 DNA is TGTGCCAGCAGTTACTGGGAGACTGAAGCTTTCTTT. Translating gives CASSYWETEAFF.

V and J are TRBV27 and TRBJ1-6, with TRBD1 matching over 8 bases. The trim removed 3 bases at V and 13 bases at J, leaving 11 bases unmatched. The CDR3 covers 15 residues. CDR1 is MNHEY, CDR2 SMNVEV, per germline (reference sequence). DNA of the CDR3: TGTGCCAGCAGTTTCCAAAGGACAGGGATTCTCCCCCTCCACTTT. Its translation is CASSFQRTGILPLHF.

This clonotype occurred a few times. The chain recombines TRBV19 with TRBJ1-5, with D tentatively TRBD1 (6 bases). The CDR3 length is 15 residues. V was trimmed by 4 bases and J by 7 bases, leaving 17 bases between them. Germline CDR1 reads LNHDA; CDR2 reads SQIVND (reference sequence). CDR3 DNA: TGTGCCAGTAGTAGGGACGGGACACCAGGCCAGCCCCAGCATTTT. Translated: CASSRDGTPGQPQHF.

This clonotype appeared a few times. J is TRBJ2-7 and V is TRBV6-1; D gene ambiguous. Trimming took off 10 bases at V and 1 base at J, with 14 bases between the two ends. The CDR3 is 13 residues long. The V gene's germline CDR1 is MNHNS and CDR2 SASEGT. For the CDR3, the DNA is TGTGCCACTGCATTGGGCTCTTCCTACGAGCAGTACTTC. Residues: CATALGSSYEQYF.

This clonotype has a count of ten or more. J is TRBJ1-1 and V is TRBV20-1, with D hard to call. The CDR3 totals 12 residues. The germline CDR1 and CDR2 sequences are DFQATT and SNEGSKA (reference sequence). Trimming removed 4 bases at V and 3 bases at J, with 9 bases between. CDR3 nucleotides: TGCAGTGCTAACGGCATTTACACTGAAGCTTTCTTT. It translates to CSANGIYTEAFF.

The gene calls are TRBV27 and TRBJ1-5, with 12 bases matching TRBD1. V lost 1 base and J lost 0; bases outside the gene matches: 7. The CDR3 covers 19 residues. CDR1 and CDR2 (germline): MNHEY, SMNVEV (reference sequence). The CDR3 sequence is CASSLLSGTGGFSNQPQHF. In nucleotides, the CDR3 is TGTGCCAGCAGTTTATTATCTGGGACAGGGGGCTTTAGCAATCAGCCCCAGCATTTT.

The gene calls are TRBV20-1 and TRBJ2-1; a weak D match, TRBD1 (5 bases). CDR1 is DFQATT and CDR2 is SNEGSKA in the germline V gene (reference sequence). The ends were cut back, 2 bases at V and 2 bases at J, with 10 bases in the middle. The CDR3 totals 14 residues. DNA of the CDR3: TGCAGTGCTAGACGTGGGGCAGCCTACAATGAGCAGTTCTTC. It specifies CSARRGAAYNEQFF.

As concerns this clonotype: This may come from a read error, since a much larger clone is one base off. The rearrangement joins TRBV5-1 to TRBJ2-5, with D tentatively TRBD1 (6 bases). Between the trimmed V and J ends, which lost 5 bases and 2 bases, there was a span of 16 bases. Per the germline V gene, CDR1 is SGHRS and CDR2 is YFSETQ. The CDR3 spans 15 residues. In DNA, the CDR3 is TGCGCCAGCAGTTTTCAGGGGAAGGGGCAAGAGACCCAGTACTTC. This encodes CASSFQGKGQETQYF.

This clonotype was seen ten or more times. V gene TRBV2 combines with J gene TRBJ2-7; D possibly corresponds to TRBD2 (5 bases). The CDR3 runs to 14 residues. The V end lost 5 bases, the J end lost 2 bases, and 13 bases lay between the germline ends. The V gene's germline CDR1 is SNHLY and CDR2 FYNNEI. CDR3 amino acids: CASSKGLLTYEQYF. The CDR3 DNA reads as TGTGCCAGCAGTAAAGGACTTTTAACCTACGAGCAGTACTTC.

The rearrangement links TRBV3-1 to TRBJ2-1; 7 bases match TRBD2. This CDR3 contains 16 residues. The germline V gene encodes CDR1 LGHDT and CDR2 YNNKEL (reference sequence). Trimming cost V 2 bases and J 3 bases; bases outside gene matches: 7. The chain's CDR3 is CASSQQAGLVYNEQFF. DNA for the CDR3: TGTGCCAGCAGCCAACAAGCGGGGCTAGTCTACAATGAGCAGTTCTTC.